Below, 14 T cell receptor beta chains from the same sample are listed, as sequenced in a study of brain T cells in children with intractable seizures. The data were produced by immunoSEQ multiplex PCR, yet TCRdb's version contains in-frame clones alone and is incomplete. The table records 110,000 or so clones, under 95% of them present only once. Here the sequenced sample was peripheral blood, taken at surgery. Every receptor here comes from a boy in the first two years of life with hemimegalencephaly and intractable seizures.

The chain recombines TRBV15 with TRBJ1-2; 8 bases agree with TRBD1. CDR3 size: 14 residues. With 5 bases clipped from V and 3 bases from J, the junction kept 5 bases outside the gene matches. Germline V gives CDR1 LNHNV, CDR2 YYDKDF (reference sequence). CDR3 nucleotides: TGTGCCACCAGCGGACAGGGCGCGGACTATGGCTACACCTTC. Its translation is CATSGQGADYGYTF. Filled out from reference TRBV15 and TRBJ1-2, the complete variable domain reads DAMVIQNPRYQVTQFGKPVTLSCSQTLNHNVMYWYQQKSSQAPKLLFHYYDKDFNNEADTPDNFQSRRPNTSFCFLDIRSPGLGDTAMYLCATSGQGADYGYTFGSGTRLTVV.

V and J are TRBV6-2 or TRBV6-3 and TRBJ2-2; the D is unclear. CDR3 length: 15 residues. Germline CDR1 is MNHEY and CDR2 is SVGEGT. The V and J ends lost 3 bases and 7 bases respectively, with 15 bases between them. The CDR3 bases are TGTGCCAGCAGTTATGCAGTGGGAAAGGGCGGGGAGCTGTTTTTT. It encodes CASSYAVGKGGELFF.

This chain uses TRBV14 with TRBJ1-5, with no clear D. V gave up 5 bases and J gave up 1 base, with 9 bases separating them. CDR1 and CDR2 from the germline V gene are SGHDN and FVKESK. The CDR3 contains 14 residues. The CDR3 sequence: CASSYHPSNQPQHF. The CDR3 DNA is TGTGCCAGCAGCTATCATCCAAGCAATCAGCCCCAGCATTTT.

With regard to this clone: Its ends do not fully match the called genes, so a read error is possible. The chain is built from TRBV7-3 and TRBJ2-3, with 12 bases identical to TRBD1. Germline CDR1 SGHTA, CDR2 FQGTGA. The CDR3 spans 17 residues. The CDR3 region has the DNA TGTGCCAGCAGCCTAACCGGGACAGGGGGCAGAACAGATACGCAGTATTTT. Translating it yields CASSLTGTGGRTDTQYF.

The chain carries TRBV6-5 and TRBJ1-6; D remains ambiguous. The CDR3 sequence is 15 residues long. Germline CDR1 reads MNHEY; CDR2 reads SVGAGI. Trimming took off 4 bases at V and 4 bases at J, with 11 bases between the two ends. This chain's CDR3 is CASSLDFRYNSPLHF. The CDR3 nucleotides read TGTGCCAGCAGTTTGGATTTTCGTTATAATTCACCCCTCCACTTT.

The V call is TRBV7-4, the J call TRBJ1-1; no firm D call. Germline V gene sequence: CDR1 SGHVT, CDR2 SQSDAQ. V dropped 5 bases and J dropped 4 bases, with 20 bases sitting between them. This CDR3 has 16 amino acids. The CDR3 loop reads CASSADRRREVTEAFF. The CDR3 DNA reads as TGTGCCAGCAGCGCGGACCGACGGCGTGAGGTCACTGAAGCTTTCTTT.

The chain combines TRBV12-5 with TRBJ1-5; D not certain. Germline CDR1 LGHNT, CDR2 FRNRAP. The CDR3 is made up of 20 amino acids. V was cut by 0 bases and J by 0 bases, with 21 bases left in between. The CDR3 is CASGLVLGKATPYSNQPQHF. DNA for the CDR3: TGTGCTAGTGGTTTGGTACTAGGCAAGGCCACCCCTTATAGCAATCAGCCCCAGCATTTT.

The rearrangement links TRBV7-9 to TRBJ2-2; 7 positions agree with TRBD2. The CDR3 has 15 amino acids. Germline CDR1 is SEHNR and CDR2 is FQNEAQ (reference sequence). J lost 5 bases, V lost 5 bases, and 8 bases had no gene match. The CDR3 DNA sequence: TGTGCCAGCAGCCGGGGGAGCGGGAATACCGGGGAGCTGTTTTTT. Translation gives CASSRGSGNTGELFF.

V gene TRBV14 combines with J gene TRBJ2-1; 15 nucleotides line up with TRBD2. The CDR3 length is 17 residues. The germline V gene encodes CDR1 SGHDN and CDR2 FVKESK. The V and J ends lost 4 bases and 7 bases, in that order; junction bases with no gene match: 8. The CDR3 region is CASSPHAGTSGRNEQFF. The CDR3 DNA reads as TGTGCCAGCAGCCCCCACGCCGGGACTAGCGGGAGGAATGAGCAGTTCTTC.

This clone appeared a single time. The chain uses TRBV5-4 and TRBJ2-7, with D perhaps assigned TRBD1 or TRBD2 (5 bases each). With 1 base removed from V and 5 bases from J, the gap between germline ends came to 16 bases. CDR1 and CDR2 from the germline V gene are SGHNT and YYREEE (reference sequence). There are 15 residues in the CDR3. CDR3 protein: CASSLPGTLRHEQYF. DNA of the CDR3: TGTGCCAGCAGCTTGCCCGGGACCCTACGCCACGAGCAGTACTTC.

V and J are TRBV24-1 and TRBJ2-3, with D perhaps matching TRBD1 (6 bases). V was cut by 2 bases and J by 0 bases, with 14 bases left in between. CDR1 and CDR2 (germline): KGHDR, SFDVKD. The CDR3 runs to 17 residues. The CDR3 sequence is CATSDSADSSSTDTQYF. DNA for the CDR3: TGTGCCACCAGTGATTCCGCGGACAGTTCTAGCACAGATACGCAGTATTTT.

The chain uses TRBV7-2 and TRBJ1-6; D is perhaps TRBD1 (6 bases). The V end lost 4 bases, the J end lost 9 bases, and 22 bases lay between the germline ends. This CDR3 is 17 amino acids long. In germline, CDR1 is SGHTA, CDR2 FQGNSA. The CDR3 sequence is CASSSWRGGVQSSPLHF. CDR3 DNA: TGTGCCAGCAGCTCGTGGAGGGGGGGGGTGCAGAGTTCACCCCTCCACTTT.

The chain joins TRBV3-1 (or the pseudogene TRBV3-2) to TRBJ1-3; 7 positions match TRBD1. Germline lookup yields CDR1 LGHDT and CDR2 YNNKEL (reference sequence). This CDR3 has 16 amino acids. Trimming removed 4 bases from V and 2 bases from J; junction bases left unmatched: 8. The DNA of the CDR3 is TGTGCCAGCAGCCCCCGCCTGACAGGGACTGGAAACACCATATATTTT. It yields the protein CASSPRLTGTGNTIYF.

The chain recombines TRBV5-1 with TRBJ2-4; TRBD2 matches at 7 bases. Germline trimming cut 4 bases from V and 9 bases from J; bases unmatched to any gene: 13. The germline V gene encodes CDR1 SGHRS and CDR2 YFSETQ. The CDR3 is 15 residues long. The CDR3 sequence is CASSLDPTSTSIQYF. The CDR3 DNA follows: TGCGCCAGCAGCCTGGACCCGACTAGCACCTCCATTCAGTACTTC.